The following is a T cell receptor beta chain sequence with its context. The antigen is not known. The PCR was carried out with 60 Vbeta primers and 13 Jbeta primers. Only in-frame clones appear in the TCRdb table, and some are missing; sequencing was by immunoSEQ multiplex PCR. The table lists 75,000 to 90,000 clones. The data were obtained in a study of cytomegalovirus exposure and HLA in healthy donors. Study outcomes and limitations: Analysis performed later showed TCR beta chains linked to HLA being more clonally expanded than equally common others.

The germline CDR1 and CDR2 sequences are SGHRS and YFSETQ. The V end was cut by 0 bases, the J end by 4 bases, with 10 bases between. The CDR3 is made up of 15 amino acids. Unrecorded immune exposure was likely among donors, who were nominally healthy when sampled. The receptor was derived from a woman aged 60 to 75 in good health and CMV-seronegative. The sequencing input was PBMCs. The V call is TRBV5-1, the J call TRBJ2-2; D remains ambiguous. The CDR3 DNA follows: TGCGCCAGCAGCTTGGGGGCAGGCTCCACCGGGGAGCTGTTTTTT. It specifies CASSLGAGSTGELFF.